This TCR beta chain derives from a study of TIL therapy for anti-PD-1-resistant metastatic lung cancer. The libraries were made with immunoSEQ v3. Produced via immunoSEQ multiplex PCR; TCRdb's table is partial and in-frame only. The sample lists tens of thousands of clones, roughly 85% seen once, with approximately 16% in the top ten. The length of the CDR3 is 16 residues. Germline-derived CDR1 and CDR2 are KGHSH and LQKENI. V shed 5 bases, J shed 2 bases, and the junction held 7 bases outside the gene matches. Time point in this sample: pre-treatment sample, taken before nivolumab and TIL therapy. Sequencing was performed on blood, taken at baseline. The source is a man in his sixties or seventies with non-small cell lung cancer. This chain joins TRBV18 and TRBJ2-2; TRBD1 matches at 8 bases. The CDR3 DNA sequence: TGTGCCAGCTCAACGCCAGGGGGCTTAAACACCGGGGAGCTGTTTTTT. Translating gives CASSTPGGLNTGELFF.